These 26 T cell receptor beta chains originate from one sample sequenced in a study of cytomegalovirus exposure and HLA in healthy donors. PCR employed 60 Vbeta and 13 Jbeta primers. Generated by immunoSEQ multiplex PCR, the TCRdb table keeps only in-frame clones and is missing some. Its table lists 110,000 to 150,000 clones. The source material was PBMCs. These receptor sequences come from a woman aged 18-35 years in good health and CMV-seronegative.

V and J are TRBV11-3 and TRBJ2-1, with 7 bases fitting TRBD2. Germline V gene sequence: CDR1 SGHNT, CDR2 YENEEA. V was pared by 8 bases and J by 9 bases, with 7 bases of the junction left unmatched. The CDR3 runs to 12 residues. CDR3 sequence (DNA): TGTGCCAGCTTAGCGGGCGGTGGTGAGCAGTTCTTC. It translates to CASLAGGGEQFF.

CDR3 region: CASSNVPRPSGILEETQYF. DNA of the CDR3: TGTGCCAGCAGCAACGTGCCTCGCCCTAGCGGGATTTTAGAAGAGACCCAGTACTTC. The gene calls are TRBV21-1 and TRBJ2-5; the table gives TRBD2 as D, unverified against the DNA. TRBV21-1 is flagged as a pseudogene. The CDR3 has 19 residues.

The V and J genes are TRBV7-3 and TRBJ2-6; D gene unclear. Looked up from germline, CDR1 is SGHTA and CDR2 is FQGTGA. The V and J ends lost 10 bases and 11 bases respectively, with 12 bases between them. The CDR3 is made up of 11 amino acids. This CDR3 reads CATKEADVLTF. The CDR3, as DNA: TGTGCCACCAAAGAGGCGGACGTCCTGACTTTC. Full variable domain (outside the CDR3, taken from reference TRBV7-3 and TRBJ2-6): GAGVSQTPSNKVTEKGKYVELRCDPISGHTALYWYRQSLGQGPEFLIYFQGTGAADDSGLPNDRFFAVRPEGSVSTLKIQRTERGDSAVYLCATKEADVLTFGAGSRLTVL.

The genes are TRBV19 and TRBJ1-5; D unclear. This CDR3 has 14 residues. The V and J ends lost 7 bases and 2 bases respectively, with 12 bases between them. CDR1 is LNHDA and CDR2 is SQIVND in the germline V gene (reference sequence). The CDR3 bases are TGTGCCAGTACCCCGGGTTCGGGCAATCAGCCCCAGCATTTT. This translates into CASTPGSGNQPQHF.

CDR3 DNA sequence: TGTGCCAGCAGCGTAAGCGGGAGACGGGAAGAGACCCAGTACTTC. This gives the protein CASSVSGRREETQYF. The chain is built from TRBV9 and TRBJ2-5, with TRBD2 matching 8 bases. This CDR3 comprises 15 residues. V lost 1 base to trimming and J lost 3 bases; unmatched junction nucleotides: 5. Germline values: CDR1 SGDLS, CDR2 YYNGEE.

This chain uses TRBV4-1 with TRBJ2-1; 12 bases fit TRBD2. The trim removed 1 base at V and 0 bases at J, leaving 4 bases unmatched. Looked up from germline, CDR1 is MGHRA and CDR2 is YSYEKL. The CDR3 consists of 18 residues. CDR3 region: CASSQGLAGASSYNEQFF. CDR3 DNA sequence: TGCGCCAGCAGCCAAGGACTAGCGGGAGCCTCCTCCTACAATGAGCAGTTCTTC.

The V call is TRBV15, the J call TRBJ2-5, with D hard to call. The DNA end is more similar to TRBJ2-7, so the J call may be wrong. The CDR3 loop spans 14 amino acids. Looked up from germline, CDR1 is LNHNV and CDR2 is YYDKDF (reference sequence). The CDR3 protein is CATSRDKVSYEQYF. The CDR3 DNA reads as TGTGCCACCAGCAGAGATAAAGTTTCCTACGAGCAGTACTTC.

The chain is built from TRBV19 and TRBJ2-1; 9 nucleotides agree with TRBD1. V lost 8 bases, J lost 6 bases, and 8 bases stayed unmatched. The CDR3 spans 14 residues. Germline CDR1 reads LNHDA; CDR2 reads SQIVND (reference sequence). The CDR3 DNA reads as TGTGCCAGTCGACACTTGACAGGGGGCAATGAGCAGTTCTTC. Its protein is CASRHLTGGNEQFF.

Here the CDR3 reads CASSQDLTGAVNTIYF. CDR3 in DNA: TGCGCCAGCAGCCAAGACTTGACAGGGGCAGTCAACACCATATATTTT. This sequence joins TRBV4-1 and TRBJ1-3, with 8 bases that match TRBD1. Unmatched junction bases numbered 8, after V lost 0 bases and J lost 7 bases. CDR1 MGHRA and CDR2 YSYEKL come from the germline V gene. This CDR3 is built from 16 residues.

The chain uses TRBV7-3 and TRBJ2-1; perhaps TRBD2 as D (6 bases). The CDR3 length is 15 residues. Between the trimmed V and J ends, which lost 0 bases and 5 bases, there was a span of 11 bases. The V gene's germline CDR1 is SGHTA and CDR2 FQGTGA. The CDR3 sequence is CASSLTSGYDNEQFF. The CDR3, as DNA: TGTGCCAGCAGCTTAACAAGCGGGTACGACAATGAGCAGTTCTTC.

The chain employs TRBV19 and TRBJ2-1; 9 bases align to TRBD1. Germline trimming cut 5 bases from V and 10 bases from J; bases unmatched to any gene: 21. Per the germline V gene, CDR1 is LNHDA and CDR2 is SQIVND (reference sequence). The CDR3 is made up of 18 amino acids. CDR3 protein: CASSAIYRGPGGRGEQFF. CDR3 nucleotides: TGTGCCAGTAGTGCAATTTACAGGGGGCCGGGGGGTAGAGGCGAGCAGTTCTTC.

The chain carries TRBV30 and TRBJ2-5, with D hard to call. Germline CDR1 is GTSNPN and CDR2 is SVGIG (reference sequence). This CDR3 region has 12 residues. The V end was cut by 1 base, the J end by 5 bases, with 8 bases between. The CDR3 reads CAWSAIRETQYF. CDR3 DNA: TGTGCCTGGAGTGCCATCAGGGAGACCCAGTACTTC.

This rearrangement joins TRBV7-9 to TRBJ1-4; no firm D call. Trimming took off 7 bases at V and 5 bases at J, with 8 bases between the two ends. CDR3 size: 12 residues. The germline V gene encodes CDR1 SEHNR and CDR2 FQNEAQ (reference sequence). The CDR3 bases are TGTGCCAGCACCCGGGTCAATGAAAAACTGTTTTTT. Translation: CASTRVNEKLFF.

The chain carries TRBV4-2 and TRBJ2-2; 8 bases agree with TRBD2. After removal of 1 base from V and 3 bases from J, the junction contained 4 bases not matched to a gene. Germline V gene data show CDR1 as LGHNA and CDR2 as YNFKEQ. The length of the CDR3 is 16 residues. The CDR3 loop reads CASSQAGGPDTGELFF. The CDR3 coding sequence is TGTGCCAGCAGCCAAGCGGGAGGGCCAGACACCGGGGAGCTGTTTTTT.

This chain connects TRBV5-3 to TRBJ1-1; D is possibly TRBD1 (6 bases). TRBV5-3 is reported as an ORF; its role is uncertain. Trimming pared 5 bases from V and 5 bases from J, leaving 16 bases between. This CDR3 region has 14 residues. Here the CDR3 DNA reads TGTGCCAGAAGGAAGGGGGAGGGGGGAACTGAAGCTTTCTTT. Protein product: CARRKGEGGTEAFF.

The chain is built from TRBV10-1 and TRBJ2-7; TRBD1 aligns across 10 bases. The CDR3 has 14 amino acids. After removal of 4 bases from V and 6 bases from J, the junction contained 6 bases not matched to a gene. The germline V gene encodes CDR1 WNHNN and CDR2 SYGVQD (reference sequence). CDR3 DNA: TGCGCCAGCAGTGGGGGACAGGGGACGCCCGAGCAGTACTTC. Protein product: CASSGGQGTPEQYF.

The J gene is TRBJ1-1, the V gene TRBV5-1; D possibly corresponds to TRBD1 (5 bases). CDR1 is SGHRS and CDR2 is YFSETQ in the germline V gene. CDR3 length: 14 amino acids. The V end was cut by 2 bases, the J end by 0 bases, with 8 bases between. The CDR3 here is CASSLRQLNTEAFF. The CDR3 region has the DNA TGCGCCAGCAGCTTACGACAGTTGAACACTGAAGCTTTCTTT.

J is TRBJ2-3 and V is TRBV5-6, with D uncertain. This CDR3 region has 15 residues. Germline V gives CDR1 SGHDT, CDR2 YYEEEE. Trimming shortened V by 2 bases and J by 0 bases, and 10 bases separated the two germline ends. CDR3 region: CASSLGRMSTDTQYF. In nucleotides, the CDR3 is TGTGCCAGCAGCTTAGGCAGGATGAGCACAGATACGCAGTATTTT.

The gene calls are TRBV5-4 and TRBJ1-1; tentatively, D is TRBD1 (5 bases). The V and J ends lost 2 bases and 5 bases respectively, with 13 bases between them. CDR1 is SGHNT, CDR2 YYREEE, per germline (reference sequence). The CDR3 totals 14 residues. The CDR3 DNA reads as TGTGCCAGCAGCTTAGAGTGGGGGGGGACTGAAGCTTTCTTT. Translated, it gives CASSLEWGGTEAFF.

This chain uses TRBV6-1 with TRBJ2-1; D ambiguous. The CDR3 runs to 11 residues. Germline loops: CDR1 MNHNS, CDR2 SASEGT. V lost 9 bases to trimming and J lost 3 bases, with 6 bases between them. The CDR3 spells CASLLYNEQFF. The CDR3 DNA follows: TGTGCCAGTCTTCTCTACAATGAGCAGTTCTTC.

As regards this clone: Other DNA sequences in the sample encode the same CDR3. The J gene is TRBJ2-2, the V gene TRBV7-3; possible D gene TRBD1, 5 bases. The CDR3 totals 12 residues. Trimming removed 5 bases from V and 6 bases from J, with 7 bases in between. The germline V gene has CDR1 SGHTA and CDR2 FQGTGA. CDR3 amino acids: CASSLRAGELFF. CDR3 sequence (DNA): TGTGCCAGCAGCCTCAGGGCCGGGGAGCTGTTTTTT.

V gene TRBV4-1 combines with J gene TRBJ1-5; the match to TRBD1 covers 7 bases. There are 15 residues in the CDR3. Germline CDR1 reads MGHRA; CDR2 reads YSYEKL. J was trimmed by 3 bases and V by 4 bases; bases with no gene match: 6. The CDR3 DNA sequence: TGCGCCAGCAGCCGGCAGACAGGGAACAATCAGCCCCAGCATTTT. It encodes CASSRQTGNNQPQHF.

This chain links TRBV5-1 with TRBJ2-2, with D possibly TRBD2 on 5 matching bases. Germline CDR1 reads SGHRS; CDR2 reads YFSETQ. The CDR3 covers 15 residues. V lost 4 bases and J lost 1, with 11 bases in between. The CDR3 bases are TGCGCCAGCAGCGCTGGACTGCTGAACACCGGGGAGCTGTTTTTT. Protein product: CASSAGLLNTGELFF.

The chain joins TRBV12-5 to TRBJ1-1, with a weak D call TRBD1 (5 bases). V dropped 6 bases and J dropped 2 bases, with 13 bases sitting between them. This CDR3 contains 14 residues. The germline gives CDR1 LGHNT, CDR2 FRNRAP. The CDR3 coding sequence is TGTGCTAGTGGCCTCGGACAAATCAACACTGAAGCTTTCTTT. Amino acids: CASGLGQINTEAFF.

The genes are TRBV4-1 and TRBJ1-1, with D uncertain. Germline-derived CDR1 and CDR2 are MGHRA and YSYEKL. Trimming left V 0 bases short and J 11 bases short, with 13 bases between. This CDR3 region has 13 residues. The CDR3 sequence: CASSQERFGVAFF. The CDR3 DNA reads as TGCGCCAGCAGCCAAGAACGTTTCGGGGTGGCTTTCTTT.

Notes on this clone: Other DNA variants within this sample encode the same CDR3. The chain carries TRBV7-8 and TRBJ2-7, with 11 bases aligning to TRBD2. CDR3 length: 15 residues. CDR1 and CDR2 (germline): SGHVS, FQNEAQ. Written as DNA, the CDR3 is TGTGCCAGCAGCTCGGGACTAGCGGCCTTCTACGAGCAGTATGTC. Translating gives CASSSGLAAFYEQYV.